The sequence of this TCR beta chain was determined in a study of shared clonotypes between healthy human individuals. CDR3 length equals 15 residues. Trimming removed 0 bases at V and 8 bases at J, with 15 bases between. The V gene's germline CDR1 is SGDLS and CDR2 YYNGEE. To note about this clone: Its antigen is unidentified.

Data came from immunoSEQ multiplex PCR; TCRdb stores just in-frame clones and leaves some out. The repertoire holds 2 million to 2.5 million clones, with roughly 90% as singletons. General study results and limits: Represented genetic and exposure-history diversity was restricted by having few donors. Unshared clonotypes carried lower generation probabilities than those common to all four donors.

The source is a man in his late teens or twenties in good health. Some clones in this sample may be carry-over from other donors' samples. The chain employs TRBV9 and TRBJ2-1, with a tentative D call TRBD2 (6 bases). Specimen: naive CD4+ T cells from PBMCs. Regarding subset: CD45RA+ positively selected. For the CDR3, the DNA is TGTGCCAGCAGCGTAGGGGCGGGACGATGGGATGAGCAGTTCTTC. Its translation is CASSVGAGRWDEQFF.